The present entry profiles one TCR beta chain with its context. The antigen remains unidentified. This sample was taken from a study of cytomegalovirus exposure and HLA in healthy donors. Study information: The approximately 110 validation repertoires, a later analysis reported, used the same platform as the roughly 700 repertoires from the first cohort. Study-level findings and limits: The CMV antigen specificity of a few CMV-associated chains was confirmed through in vitro analysis. Subsequent analysis revealed that first-cohort TCR clusters tended to co-occur in the 130 or so validation repertoires.

The table came from immunoSEQ multiplex PCR; TCRdb's copy has only in-frame clones and leaves some out. The sample shows about 43,000 clones, roughly 90% of them seen only once. The donors were in the roughly 130-subject validation cohort, distinct from the 666-subject first cohort. Unmatched junction bases numbered 4, after V lost 3 bases and J lost 8 bases. The germline V gene encodes CDR1 LNHDA and CDR2 SQIVND (reference sequence). The CDR3 loop spans 14 amino acids. The sequence was collected from a man aged 18 to 35 in good health and CMV-seronegative. The material sequenced was PBMCs. The genes are TRBV19 and TRBJ1-6; the match to TRBD1 covers 7 bases. CDR3 region: CASSISRGDSPLHF. Here the CDR3 DNA reads TGTGCCAGTAGTATTTCCAGGGGGGATTCACCCCTCCACTTT.